Presented here are 25 T cell receptor beta chains from one specimen sequenced in a study of beta chain features in type 1 diabetes. Reverse transcribing all isolated RNA meant expressed TCRB transcripts were sequenced. Clones were read by immunoSEQ multiplex PCR, and TCRdb kept only the in-frame ones, dropping some. This sample carries roughly 230,000 clones, around 10% of them seen once, and the ten largest clones take 0.03% to 0.04%. The sample comprised naive CD4+ T cells from blood. The receptor set was obtained from a woman younger than 35 in good health.

The table lists this clone with many counts. The V call is TRBV29-1, the J call TRBJ2-5, with 7 bases matching TRBD2. This CDR3 contains 11 residues. Trimming removed 6 bases from V and 13 bases from J; junction bases left unmatched: 11. In germline, CDR1 is SQVTM, CDR2 ANQGSEA. CDR3 protein: CSVLAGLVWYF. The CDR3 bases are TGCAGCGTCTTAGCGGGTTTGGTCTGGTACTTC. The full variable domain, its missing parts supplied by reference TRBV29-1 and TRBJ2-5, is SAVISQKPSRDICQRGTSLTIQCQVDSQVTMMFWYRQQPGQSLTLIATANQGSEATYESGFVIDKFPISRPNLTFSTLTVSNMSPEDSSIYLCSVLAGLVWYFGPGTRLLVL.

The sample holds a few counts of this clone. The J gene is TRBJ1-2, the V gene TRBV5-1, with TRBD1 identical over 8 bases. This CDR3 contains 14 residues. Germline CDR1 reads SGHRS; CDR2 reads YFSETQ. V lost 5 bases and J lost 3; bases outside the gene matches: 6. The CDR3 sequence: CASRSQGADYGYTF. DNA of the CDR3: TGCGCCAGCAGGAGCCAGGGGGCTGACTATGGCTACACCTTC.

The chain uses TRBV30 and TRBJ1-5; no reliable D call. Germline V lookup: CDR1 GTSNPN, CDR2 SVGIG (reference sequence). The V and J ends lost 1 base and 3 bases respectively, with 7 bases between them. The CDR3 runs to 13 residues. CDR3 sequence reads: CAWSGSSNQPQHF. The CDR3 DNA follows: TGTGCCTGGAGTGGCAGTTCCAATCAGCCCCAGCATTTT.

The V call is TRBV28, the J call TRBJ2-7; D gene ambiguous. The length of the CDR3 is 13 residues. Germline V gives CDR1 MDHEN, CDR2 SYDVKM. V was trimmed by 3 bases and J by 2 bases, leaving 8 bases between them. CDR3 nucleotide sequence: TGTGCCAGCAGTTTGAACAGCCCCTACGAGCAGTACTTC. Amino acid sequence: CASSLNSPYEQYF.

This clone was observed a handful of times. The chain has TRBV2 and TRBJ1-4; D ambiguous. The germline CDR1 and CDR2 sequences are SNHLY and FYNNEI. The CDR3 has 14 amino acids. The germline V and J ends were trimmed by 1 base and 4 bases, with 7 bases remaining between them. The CDR3 loop reads CASSEVFINEKLFF. The CDR3 DNA is TGTGCCAGCAGTGAAGTGTTCATTAATGAAAAACTGTTTTTT.

The rearrangement uses TRBV27 and TRBJ2-1; 10 positions agree with TRBD2. The germline V gene has CDR1 MNHEY and CDR2 SMNVEV (reference sequence). This CDR3 is built from 19 residues. The V and J ends lost 4 bases and 4 bases, in that order; junction bases with no gene match: 16. The CDR3 DNA follows: TGTGCCAGCAGTTCGACAGGGAGCCTAGCGGGAGCCCTTTACAATGAGCAGTTCTTC. Translating gives CASSSTGSLAGALYNEQFF.

This clone was seen more than once but under ten times. The J gene is TRBJ2-7, the V gene TRBV7-2; D gene unclear. The V gene lost 5 bases and the J gene lost 5 bases, with 13 bases spanning the gap. The CDR3 loop spans 13 amino acids. CDR1 is SGHTA and CDR2 is FQGNSA in the germline V gene. The CDR3 spells CASSITGGHEQYF. The CDR3 bases are TGTGCCAGCAGCATCACCGGTGGGCACGAGCAGTACTTC.

J is TRBJ2-1 and V is TRBV7-8, with 14 bases aligning to TRBD2. V shed 5 bases and J 8 bases; nucleotides not matched to a gene: 11. The CDR3 totals 17 residues. CDR1 is SGHVS and CDR2 is FQNEAQ in the germline V gene. Here the CDR3 reads CASSPRTSGGLWDEQFF. The CDR3 DNA follows: TGTGCCAGCAGCCCCCGGACTAGCGGGGGGCTTTGGGATGAGCAGTTCTTC.

This clone occurred a few times. This chain uses TRBV5-1 with TRBJ1-1, with D possibly matching TRBD1 (5 bases). Trimming removed 3 bases from V and 0 bases from J, with 6 bases in between. Per germline, CDR1 SGHRS and CDR2 YFSETQ. This CDR3 comprises 13 residues. This CDR3 is CASSWGLNTEAFF. The CDR3 nucleotides are TGCGCCAGCAGCTGGGGCTTGAACACTGAAGCTTTCTTT.

The CDR3 sequence: CASRTGNYGYTF. The CDR3 DNA sequence: TGTGCCAGCAGGACAGGGAACTATGGCTACACCTTC. The chain joins TRBV28 to TRBJ1-2; TRBD1 aligns across 7 bases. There are 12 residues in the CDR3. V lost 6 bases, J lost 2 bases, and 0 bases stayed unmatched. Germline V gives CDR1 MDHEN, CDR2 SYDVKM.

This clone was seen only a few times. The CDR3 coding sequence is TGTGCCAGCACAGAAACATCCTACGAGCAGTACTTC. This codes for CASTETSYEQYF. V usage is TRBV6-1 and J usage is TRBJ2-7, with D uncertain. Germline values: CDR1 MNHNS, CDR2 SASEGT. The CDR3 sequence is 12 residues long. V gave up 7 bases and J gave up 1 base, with 8 bases separating them.

The chain recombines TRBV7-2 with TRBJ1-2, with D hard to call. V lost 2 bases, J lost 6 bases, and 4 bases lay in between. The V gene's germline CDR1 is SGHTA and CDR2 FQGNSA. This CDR3 spans 11 amino acids. CDR3 nucleotide sequence: TGTGCCAGCAGCTTAAGCCATGGCTACACCTTC. Translation: CASSLSHGYTF.

This clone occurred a few times. The J gene is TRBJ2-7, the V gene TRBV5-1; TRBD1 is a possible D gene (6 bases). V was pared by 3 bases and J by 4 bases, with 14 bases between. This CDR3 region has 14 residues. Germline V CDR1 and CDR2: SGHRS, YFSETQ. CDR3 sequence (DNA): TGCGCCAGCAGCTCAAGTGCAGGGGCTTACGAGCAGTACTTC. Its protein is CASSSSAGAYEQYF.

This clone has a handful of counts. V usage is TRBV7-3 and J usage is TRBJ2-2, with 8 bases that match TRBD2. V was pared by 5 bases and J by 4 bases, with 9 bases of the junction left unmatched. CDR1 and CDR2 (germline): SGHTA, FQGTGA. This CDR3 is built from 16 residues. In DNA form, the CDR3 reads TGTGCCAGCAGCCATAGGGGACTAGGGGGCACCGGGGAGCTGTTTTTT. Amino acid sequence: CASSHRGLGGTGELFF.

This clone was observed a few times. J is TRBJ1-1 and V is TRBV15, with a weak D call TRBD1 (5 bases). Germline V gene lookup returns CDR1 LNHNV and CDR2 YYDKDF (reference sequence). This CDR3 spans 15 amino acids. V was clipped by 0 bases and J by 5 bases, with 13 bases between them. Here the CDR3 DNA reads TGTGCCACCAGCAGAGATCGAGCCAGGGCTACTGAAGCTTTCTTT. Translating gives CATSRDRARATEAFF.

The chain is built from TRBV7-9 and TRBJ2-5; the D is unclear. CDR1 and CDR2 from the germline V gene are SEHNR and FQNEAQ (reference sequence). The CDR3 has 14 residues. V shed 1 base and J shed 2 bases, with 8 bases lying between them. The CDR3 DNA follows: TGTGCCAGCAGCTTAGAAGTACAGCAAGAGACCCAGTACTTC. Protein product: CASSLEVQQETQYF.

Written as DNA, the CDR3 is TGCGCCAGCAGCCCACCCCCCGAGGGCGACACCGGGGAGCTGTTTTTT. This encodes CASSPPPEGDTGELFF. This chain joins TRBV4-1 and TRBJ2-2; D is possibly TRBD2 (5 bases). From germline, CDR1 is MGHRA and CDR2 YSYEKL. The CDR3 has 16 amino acids. Between the trimmed V and J ends, which lost 4 bases and 3 bases, there was a span of 15 bases.

Remarks on this clone: The germline gene is not matched at one end of the junction; a read error may be the cause. CDR3 loop: CASSLGRHITGELFF. DNA for the CDR3: TGTGCTAGCAGCTTAGGGCGGCACATCACCGGGGAGCTGTTTTTT. This chain joins TRBV7-7 and TRBJ2-2; D uncertain. The germline V gene encodes CDR1 SSHAT and CDR2 FNYEAQ (reference sequence). The CDR3 consists of 15 residues.

J is TRBJ1-2 and V is TRBV28; 9 positions match TRBD1. The V and J ends lost 5 bases and 8 bases, in that order; junction bases with no gene match: 6. CDR3 length: 13 residues. CDR1 and CDR2 from the germline V gene are MDHEN and SYDVKM. DNA for the CDR3: TGTGCCAGCAGTATGGACAGGGGAGAGGGCTACACCTTC. Protein: CASSMDRGEGYTF.

V is TRBV30 and J is TRBJ2-5; D remains ambiguous. Germline V gene sequence: CDR1 GTSNPN, CDR2 SVGIG (reference sequence). The length of the CDR3 is 11 residues. The V gene lost 2 bases and the J gene lost 6 bases, with 7 bases spanning the gap. The CDR3 protein is CAWSIVKTQYF. The CDR3 DNA sequence: TGTGCCTGGAGTATAGTAAAGACCCAGTACTTC. The entire variable domain, with the rest obtained from reference TRBV30 and TRBJ2-5, is as follows: SQTIHQWPATLVQPVGSPLSLECTVEGTSNPNLYWYRQAAGRGLQLLFYSVGIGQISSEVPQNLSASRPQDRQFILSSKKLLLSDSGFYLCAWSIVKTQYFGPGTRLLVL.

This clone showed up just a few times. This rearrangement joins TRBV27 to TRBJ2-7; 8 bases match TRBD1. With 7 bases clipped from V and 1 base from J, the junction kept 6 bases outside the gene matches. Germline CDR1 and CDR2: MNHEY and SMNVEV (reference sequence). CDR3 length equals 14 residues. The CDR3 DNA follows: TGTGCCAGCACTAGGGACAGGTTATCCTACGAGCAGTACTTC. It yields the protein CASTRDRLSYEQYF.

The genes are TRBV4-1 and TRBJ1-4, with D perhaps TRBD1 (5 bases). CDR1 MGHRA and CDR2 YSYEKL come from the germline V gene. Between the trimmed V and J ends, which lost 7 bases and 0 bases, there was a span of 18 bases. The CDR3 has 17 residues. The CDR3 region is CASTPRFRDATNEKLFF. The DNA of the CDR3 is TGCGCCAGCACCCCAAGGTTCAGGGATGCAACTAATGAAAAACTGTTTTTT.

In its sample, this clone was seen a few times. CDR3 DNA: TGCGCCAGCAGCCAAGATGCACTAGCGGGCGTCGAGCAGTACTTC. This sequence encodes CASSQDALAGVEQYF. This chain connects TRBV4-1 to TRBJ2-7; the match to TRBD2 covers 9 bases. CDR3 length: 15 residues. V gave up 0 bases and J gave up 6 bases; unmatched junction bases: 6. The germline V gene has CDR1 MGHRA and CDR2 YSYEKL.

This sequence joins TRBV14 and TRBJ2-1; 9 bases are shared with TRBD2. Germline V CDR1 and CDR2: SGHDN, FVKESK. The V gene end was trimmed by 4 bases and the J gene end by 5 bases; junction bases not matched to a gene: 12. The CDR3 spans 17 residues. Here the CDR3 reads CASSRAGGDRWDNEQFF. CDR3 bases: TGTGCCAGCAGCCGGGCGGGGGGGGACCGATGGGACAATGAGCAGTTCTTC.

The chain joins TRBV5-1 to TRBJ2-1; TRBD1 matches at 8 bases. V was clipped by 5 bases and J by 3 bases; unmatched bases: 4. CDR1 SGHRS and CDR2 YFSETQ come from the germline V gene. The CDR3 spans 14 residues. The CDR3 sequence is CASRWGQDYNEQFF. CDR3 coding DNA: TGCGCCAGCAGATGGGGACAGGACTACAATGAGCAGTTCTTC. The whole variable domain, filled in from reference TRBV5-1 and TRBJ2-1, reads KAGVTQTPRYLIKTRGQQVTLSCSPISGHRSVSWYQQTPGQGLQFLFEYFSETQRNKGNFPGRFSGRQFSNSRSEMNVSTLELGDSALYLCASRWGQDYNEQFFGPGTRLTVL.